This T cell receptor (beta chain) was recorded in a study of cytomegalovirus exposure and HLA in healthy donors. The PCR ran on 60 Vbeta and 13 Jbeta primers. Method: immunoSEQ multiplex PCR; TCRdb's copy keeps in-frame clones and lacks some. The repertoire holds around 180,000 clones, with 80% as singletons. Germline CDR1 GTSNPN, CDR2 SVGIG (reference sequence). The CDR3 loop spans 12 amino acids. The V gene lost 4 bases and the J gene lost 6 bases, with 12 bases spanning the gap. This sequence was found in a man aged 25 to 40 in good health and CMV-seropositive. The sample consisted of PBMCs. The rearrangement uses TRBV30 and TRBJ1-2; TRBD1 is a possible D gene (5 bases). CDR3 region: CAWTDRSNGYTF. The CDR3 nucleotides read TGTGCCTGGACCGACAGAAGTAATGGCTACACCTTC.